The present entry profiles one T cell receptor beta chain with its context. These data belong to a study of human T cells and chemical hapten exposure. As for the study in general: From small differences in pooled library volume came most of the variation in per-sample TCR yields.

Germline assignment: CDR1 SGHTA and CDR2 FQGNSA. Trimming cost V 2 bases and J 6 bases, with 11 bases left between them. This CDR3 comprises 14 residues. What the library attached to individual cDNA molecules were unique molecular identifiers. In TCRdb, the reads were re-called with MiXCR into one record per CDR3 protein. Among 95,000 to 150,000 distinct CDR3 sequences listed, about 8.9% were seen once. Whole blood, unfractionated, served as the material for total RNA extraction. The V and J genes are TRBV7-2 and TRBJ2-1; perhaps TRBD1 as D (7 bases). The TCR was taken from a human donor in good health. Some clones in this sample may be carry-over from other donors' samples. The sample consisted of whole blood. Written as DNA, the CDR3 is TGTGCCAGCAGCTTAAGACAGGGAGGCAATGAGCAGTTCTTC. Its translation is CASSLRQGGNEQFF.